This record looks at one T cell receptor (beta chain) sequence and its context. Its antigen is unknown. This sample is part of a study of shared clonotypes between healthy human individuals. The sorted-subset replicate PCRs were given 200 ng DNA, which is about 30,000 T cell genomes. Method: immunoSEQ multiplex PCR; TCRdb's copy keeps in-frame clones and lacks some. The sample includes 2.3 million or so clones, 93% seen only once; the top ten take about 0.39%. Study observations and caveats: Sharing across four donors was highest in naive CD4 (approximately 5%) and lowest in memory CD8 (around 0.4%).

Trimming took 6 bases from V and 8 from J, leaving 16 bases between them. CDR1 is MDHEN, CDR2 SYDVKM, per germline. This CDR3 contains 13 residues. This chain links TRBV28 with TRBJ1-2; no definite D call. The sample comprised naive CD4+ T cells from PBMCs. The sample's subset: CD45RA+ positively selected. The TCR comes from a man aged 18 to 29 in good health. Some clones in this sample may be carry-over from other donors' samples. CDR3 nucleotide sequence: TGTGCCAGCAGCTCTGAGTTGGTTGAGGGCTACACCTTC. Translated: CASSSELVEGYTF.